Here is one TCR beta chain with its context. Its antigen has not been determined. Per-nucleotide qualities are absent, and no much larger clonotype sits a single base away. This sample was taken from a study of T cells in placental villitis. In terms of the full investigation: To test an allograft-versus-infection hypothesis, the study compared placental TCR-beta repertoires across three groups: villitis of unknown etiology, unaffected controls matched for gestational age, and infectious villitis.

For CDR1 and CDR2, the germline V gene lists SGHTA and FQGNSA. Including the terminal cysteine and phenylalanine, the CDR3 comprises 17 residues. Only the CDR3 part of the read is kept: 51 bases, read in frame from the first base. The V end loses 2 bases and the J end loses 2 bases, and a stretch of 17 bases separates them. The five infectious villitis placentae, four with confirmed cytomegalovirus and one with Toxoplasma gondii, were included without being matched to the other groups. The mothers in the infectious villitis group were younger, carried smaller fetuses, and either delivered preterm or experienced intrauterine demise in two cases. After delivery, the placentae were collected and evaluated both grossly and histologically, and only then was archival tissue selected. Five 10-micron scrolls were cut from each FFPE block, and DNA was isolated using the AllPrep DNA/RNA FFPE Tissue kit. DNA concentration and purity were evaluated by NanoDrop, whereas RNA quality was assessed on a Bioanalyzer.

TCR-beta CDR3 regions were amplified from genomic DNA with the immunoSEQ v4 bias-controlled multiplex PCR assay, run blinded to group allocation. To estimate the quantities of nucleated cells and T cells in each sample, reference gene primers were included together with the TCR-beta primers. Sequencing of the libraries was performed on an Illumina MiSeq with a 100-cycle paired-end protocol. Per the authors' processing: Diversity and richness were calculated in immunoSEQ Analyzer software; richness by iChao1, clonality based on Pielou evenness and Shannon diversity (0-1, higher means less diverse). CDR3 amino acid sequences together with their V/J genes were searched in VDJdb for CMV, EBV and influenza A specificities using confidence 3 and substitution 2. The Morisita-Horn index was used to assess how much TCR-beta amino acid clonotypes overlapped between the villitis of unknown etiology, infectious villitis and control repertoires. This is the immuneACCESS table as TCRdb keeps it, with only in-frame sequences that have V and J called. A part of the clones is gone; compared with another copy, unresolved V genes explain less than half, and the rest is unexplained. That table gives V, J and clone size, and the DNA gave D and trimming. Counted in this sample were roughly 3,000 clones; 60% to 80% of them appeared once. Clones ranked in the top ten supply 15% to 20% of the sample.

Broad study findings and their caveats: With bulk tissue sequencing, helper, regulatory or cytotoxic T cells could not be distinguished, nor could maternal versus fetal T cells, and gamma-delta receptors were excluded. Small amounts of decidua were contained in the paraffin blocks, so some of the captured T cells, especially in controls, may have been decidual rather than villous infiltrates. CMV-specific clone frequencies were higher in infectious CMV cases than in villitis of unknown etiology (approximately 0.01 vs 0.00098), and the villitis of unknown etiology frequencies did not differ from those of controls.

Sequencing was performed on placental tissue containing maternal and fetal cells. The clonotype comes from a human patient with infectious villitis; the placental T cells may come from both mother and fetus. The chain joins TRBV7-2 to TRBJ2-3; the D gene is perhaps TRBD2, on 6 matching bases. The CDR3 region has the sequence CASSLMFGGITTDTQYF. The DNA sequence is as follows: TGTGCCAGCAGCTTAATGTTTGGGGGGATAACCACAGATACGCAGTATTTT. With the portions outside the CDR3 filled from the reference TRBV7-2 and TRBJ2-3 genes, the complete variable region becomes GAGVSQSPSNKVTEKGKDVELRCDPISGHTALYWYRQSLGQGLEFLIYFQGNSAPDKSGLPSDRFSAERTGGSVSTLTIQRTQQEDSAVYLCASSLMFGGITTDTQYFGPGTRLTVL.